The 18 T cell receptor beta chains listed next were all sequenced from one sample in a study of cytomegalovirus exposure and HLA in healthy donors. Use of 60 Vbeta and 13 Jbeta primers characterized the PCR. The data were produced by immunoSEQ multiplex PCR, yet TCRdb's version contains in-frame clones alone and is incomplete. The repertoire holds 150,000 or so clones, with about four fifths as singletons. Sequenced input: PBMCs. The receptors originated from a male donor in good health and CMV-seropositive.

V and J are TRBV10-3 and TRBJ1-2; tentatively, D is TRBD1 (6 bases). Germline V gives CDR1 ENHRY, CDR2 SYGVKD. V shed 0 bases and J shed 4 bases, with 12 bases lying between them. CDR3 length equals 15 residues. CDR3 residues: CAISESGQVGYGYTF. In nucleotides, the CDR3 is TGTGCCATCAGTGAGTCGGGACAAGTCGGCTATGGCTACACCTTC.

This chain joins TRBV7-2 and TRBJ2-3; D call uncertain. CDR3 length equals 13 residues. CDR1 is SGHTA, CDR2 FQGNSA, per germline. V shed 5 bases and J shed 3 bases, with 9 bases lying between them. The CDR3 here is CASSPMATDTQYF. The DNA of the CDR3 is TGTGCCAGCAGCCCCATGGCAACAGATACGCAGTATTTT.

This chain uses TRBV30 with TRBJ1-5; 7 nucleotides align to TRBD1. Germline V lookup: CDR1 GTSNPN, CDR2 SVGIG (reference sequence). The CDR3 spans 14 residues. V dropped 1 base and J dropped 9; count of bases not matched to a gene: 9. DNA of the CDR3: TGTGCCTGGAGTGAGGGGACAGCCTTAGGGCCCCAGCATTTT. Encoded protein: CAWSEGTALGPQHF.

The CDR3 bases are TGTGCCAGCAGTTACTCGAAGGCGGAGGCCTACGAGCAGTACTTC. Its translation: CASSYSKAEAYEQYF. V is TRBV6-5 and J is TRBJ2-7, with D perhaps TRBD2 (5 bases). Trimming cost V 0 bases and J 2 bases, with 11 bases left between them. Germline V gene sequence: CDR1 MNHEY, CDR2 SVGAGI. The CDR3 spans 15 residues.

The chain uses TRBV7-9 and TRBJ2-1, with a weak D call TRBD2 (6 bases). The CDR3 is made up of 15 amino acids. Trimming pared 4 bases from V and 2 bases from J, leaving 12 bases between. Per the germline V gene, CDR1 is SEHNR and CDR2 is FQNEAQ (reference sequence). The CDR3 DNA sequence: TGTGCCAGCAGCTCTCAGTGGGGGGCCTACAATGAGCAGTTCTTC. It codes for CASSSQWGAYNEQFF.

The chain joins TRBV10-1 to TRBJ2-7, with 8 bases identical to TRBD1. The ends lost 5 bases at V and 6 bases at J; junction bases unmatched: 0. The CDR3 runs 11 residues. Germline CDR1 WNHNN, CDR2 SYGVQD (reference sequence). The CDR3 sequence is CASSTGGEQYF. For the CDR3, the DNA is TGCGCCAGCAGTACAGGGGGCGAGCAGTACTTC.

The chain has TRBV7-7 and TRBJ2-5, with D possibly TRBD1 on 5 matching bases. Per the germline V gene, CDR1 is SSHAT and CDR2 is FNYEAQ (reference sequence). The CDR3 runs to 14 residues. With 1 base removed from V and 5 bases from J, the gap between germline ends came to 11 bases. The CDR3, as DNA: TGTGCCAGCAGCTTAGGTTCAGGGTTGGAGACCCAGTACTTC. Translation gives CASSLGSGLETQYF. The full variable domain, in which reference TRBV7-7 and TRBJ2-5 provide the parts outside the CDR3, is GAGVSQSPRYKVTKRGQDVTLRCDPISSHATLYWYQQALGQGPEFLTYFNYEAQPDKSGLPSDRFSAERPEGSISTLTIQRTEQRDSAMYRCASSLGSGLETQYFGPGTRLLVL.

The chain links TRBV30 to TRBJ1-1; 7 bases align to TRBD1. The junction had 14 bases not matched to a gene; V was cut back by 0 bases and J by 10 bases. CDR1 is GTSNPN, CDR2 SVGIG, per germline (reference sequence). CDR3 size: 15 residues. CDR3 coding DNA: TGTGCCTGGAGTGTAGGGTTTCAGATACCAGGGGGAGCTTTCTTT. Protein sequence: CAWSVGFQIPGGAFF.

This sequence joins TRBV28 and TRBJ1-1; D unresolved. Germline lookup yields CDR1 MDHEN and CDR2 SYDVKM. V was shortened by 8 bases and J by 1 base, with 20 bases between the two germline ends. This CDR3 is 16 amino acids long. The CDR3 sequence: CASPPGFAAPNTEAFF. Here the CDR3 DNA reads TGTGCCAGCCCCCCAGGATTCGCAGCCCCGAACACTGAAGCTTTCTTT.

This clone was observed a few times. The chain combines TRBV20-1 with TRBJ2-5; unclear D gene. The CDR3 runs to 10 residues. Germline V CDR1 and CDR2: DFQATT, SNEGSKA (reference sequence). The V and J ends lost 3 bases and 5 bases respectively, with 4 bases between them. CDR3 in DNA: TGCAGTGCTAGGGCCGAGACCCAGTACTTC. Protein: CSARAETQYF.

This rearrangement joins TRBV18 to TRBJ2-7, with 7 bases that match TRBD1. V gave up 3 bases and J gave up 5 bases; unmatched junction bases: 7. The CDR3 is 14 amino acids. Per germline, CDR1 KGHSH and CDR2 LQKENI. Here the CDR3 reads CASSPETGSHEQYF. In DNA, the CDR3 is TGTGCCAGCTCACCGGAGACAGGGTCGCACGAGCAGTACTTC.

This clone was seen a few times. V is TRBV4-3 and J is TRBJ2-7, with 8 nucleotides matching TRBD1. Germline values: CDR1 LGHNA, CDR2 YSLEER. The trim removed 4 bases at V and 2 bases at J, leaving 4 bases unmatched. This CDR3 is 14 amino acids long. CDR3 protein: CASSRDRGPYEQYF. CDR3 in DNA: TGCGCCAGCAGCCGAGACAGGGGCCCCTACGAGCAGTACTTC.

CDR3 protein: CASSGGQDLSTNEKLFF. The CDR3 bases are TGTGCCAGCTCTGGGGGACAGGACCTTTCAACTAATGAAAAACTGTTTTTT. J is TRBJ1-4 and V is TRBV5-4, with 8 bases fitting TRBD1. J was trimmed by 0 bases and V by 7 bases; bases with no gene match: 11. This CDR3 has 17 residues. CDR1 is SGHNT and CDR2 is YYREEE in the germline V gene (reference sequence).

This rearrangement joins TRBV18 to TRBJ1-1; D call uncertain. Germline loops: CDR1 KGHSH, CDR2 LQKENI. CDR3 size: 12 residues. V was clipped by 5 bases and J by 3 bases, with 7 bases between them. The CDR3 sequence: CASSSSDTEAFF. The CDR3 DNA follows: TGTGCCAGCTCATCTTCGGACACTGAAGCTTTCTTT.

The V and J genes are TRBV4-3 and TRBJ1-5; no clear D gene. Germline V gene sequence: CDR1 LGHNA, CDR2 YSLEER. Trimming removed 0 bases at V and 2 bases at J, with 14 bases between. This CDR3 contains 17 residues. The CDR3 DNA reads as TGCGCCAGCAGCCAAGATCTTAGGGCGGGCCGCAATCAGCCCCAGCATTTT. Translated, it gives CASSQDLRAGRNQPQHF.

The genes are TRBV27 and TRBJ2-1; possibly TRBD1 for D (5 bases). The V gene's germline CDR1 is MNHEY and CDR2 SMNVEV (reference sequence). The V and J ends lost 3 bases and 2 bases respectively, with 8 bases between them. This CDR3 has 14 amino acids. The CDR3 region is CASSFWGPYNEQFF. Written as DNA, the CDR3 is TGTGCCAGCAGTTTCTGGGGCCCCTACAATGAGCAGTTCTTC.

This clone showed up just a few times. The CDR3 spells CASSLDQGYDYGYTF. CDR3 bases: TGTGCCAGCAGCTTGGACCAGGGGTATGACTATGGCTACACCTTC. The V gene is TRBV5-4, the J gene TRBJ1-2; a weak D match, TRBD1 (6 bases). This CDR3 comprises 15 residues. Germline CDR1 is SGHNT and CDR2 is YYREEE (reference sequence). The V and J ends lost 0 bases and 3 bases respectively, with 12 bases between them. The entire variable domain, with the rest obtained from reference TRBV5-4 and TRBJ1-2, is as follows: ETGVTQSPTHLIKTRGQQVTLRCSSQSGHNTVSWYQQALGQGPQFIFQYYREEENGRGNFPPRFSGLQFPNYSSELNVNALELDDSALYLCASSLDQGYDYGYTFGSGTRLTVV.

The table lists this clone with a few counts. V is TRBV5-6 and J is TRBJ1-1; D is ambiguous. Germline V gene lookup returns CDR1 SGHDT and CDR2 YYEEEE. Trimming shortened V by 2 bases and J by 2 bases, and 13 bases separated the two germline ends. This CDR3 is built from 15 residues. The CDR3 coding sequence is TGTGCCAGCAGCTTCCTACTCGTTCCTAACACTGAAGCTTTCTTT. Protein: CASSFLLVPNTEAFF.